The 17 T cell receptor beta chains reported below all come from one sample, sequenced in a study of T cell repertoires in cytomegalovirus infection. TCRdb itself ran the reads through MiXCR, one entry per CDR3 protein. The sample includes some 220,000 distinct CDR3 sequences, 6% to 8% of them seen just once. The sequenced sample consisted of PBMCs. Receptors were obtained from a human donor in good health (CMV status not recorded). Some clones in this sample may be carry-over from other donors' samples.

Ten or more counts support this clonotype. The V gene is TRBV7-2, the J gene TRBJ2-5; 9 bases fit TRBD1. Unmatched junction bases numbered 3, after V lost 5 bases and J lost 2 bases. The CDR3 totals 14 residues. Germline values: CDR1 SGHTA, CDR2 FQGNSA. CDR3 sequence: CASSPGQGQETQYF. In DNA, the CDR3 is TGTGCCAGCAGCCCAGGACAGGGGCAAGAGACCCAGTACTTC. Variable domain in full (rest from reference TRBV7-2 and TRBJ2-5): GAGVSQSPSNKVTEKGKDVELRCDPISGHTALYWYRQSLGQGLEFLIYFQGNSAPDKSGLPSDRFSAERTGGSVSTLTIQRTQQEDSAVYLCASSPGQGQETQYFGPGTRLLVL.

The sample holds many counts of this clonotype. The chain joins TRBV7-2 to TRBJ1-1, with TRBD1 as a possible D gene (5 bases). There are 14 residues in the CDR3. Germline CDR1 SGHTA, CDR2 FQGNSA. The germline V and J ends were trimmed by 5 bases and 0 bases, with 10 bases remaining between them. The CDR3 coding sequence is TGTGCCAGCAGCCCCCGGGGCCTGAACACTGAAGCTTTCTTT. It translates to CASSPRGLNTEAFF.

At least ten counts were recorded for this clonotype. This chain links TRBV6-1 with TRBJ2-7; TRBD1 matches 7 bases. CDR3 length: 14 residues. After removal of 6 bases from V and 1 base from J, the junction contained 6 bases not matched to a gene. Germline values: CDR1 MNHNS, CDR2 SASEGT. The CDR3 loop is CASRGTASSYEQYF. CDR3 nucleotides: TGTGCCAGCAGAGGGACAGCGTCTTCCTACGAGCAGTACTTC.

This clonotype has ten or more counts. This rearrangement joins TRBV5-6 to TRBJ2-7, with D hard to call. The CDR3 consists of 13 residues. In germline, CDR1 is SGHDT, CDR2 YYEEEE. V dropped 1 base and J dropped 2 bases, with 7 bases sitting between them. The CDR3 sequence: CASSLWGPYEQYF. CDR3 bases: TGTGCCAGCAGCTTGTGGGGTCCCTACGAGCAGTACTTC.

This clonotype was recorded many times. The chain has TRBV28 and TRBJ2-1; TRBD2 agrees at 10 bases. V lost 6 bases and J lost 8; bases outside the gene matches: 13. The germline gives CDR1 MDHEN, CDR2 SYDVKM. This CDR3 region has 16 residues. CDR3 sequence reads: CASRGAGGTRSDEQFF. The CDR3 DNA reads TGTGCCAGCAGGGGAGCGGGGGGGACTAGAAGTGATGAGCAGTTCTTC.

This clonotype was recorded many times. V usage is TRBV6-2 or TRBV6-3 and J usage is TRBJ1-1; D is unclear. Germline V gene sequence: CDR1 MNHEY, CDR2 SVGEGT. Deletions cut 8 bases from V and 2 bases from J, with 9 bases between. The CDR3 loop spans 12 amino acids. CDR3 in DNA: TGTGCCAGCGGGCAGGTTAACACTGAAGCTTTCTTT. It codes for CASGQVNTEAFF.

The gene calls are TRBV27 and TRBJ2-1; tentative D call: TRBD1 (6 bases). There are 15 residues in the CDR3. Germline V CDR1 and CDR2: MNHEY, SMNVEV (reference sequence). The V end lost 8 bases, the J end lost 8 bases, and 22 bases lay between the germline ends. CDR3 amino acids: CASSPWSQGRDEQFF. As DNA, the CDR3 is TGTGCCAGCTCCCCGTGGTCACAGGGTCGAGATGAGCAGTTCTTC.

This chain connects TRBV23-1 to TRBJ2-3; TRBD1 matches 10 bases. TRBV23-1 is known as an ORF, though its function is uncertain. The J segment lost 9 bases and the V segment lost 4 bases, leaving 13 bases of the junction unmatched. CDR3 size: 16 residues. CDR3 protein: CASSPPRTGGGWTQYF. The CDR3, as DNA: TGCGCCAGCAGTCCCCCACGGACAGGGGGAGGGTGGACGCAGTATTTT.

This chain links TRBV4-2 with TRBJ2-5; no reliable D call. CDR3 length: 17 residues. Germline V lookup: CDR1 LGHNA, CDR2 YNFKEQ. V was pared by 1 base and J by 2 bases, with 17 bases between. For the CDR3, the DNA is TGTGCCAGCAGCCAAGGAGGCGTACCATTGGGGCAAGAGACCCAGTACTTC. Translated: CASSQGGVPLGQETQYF.

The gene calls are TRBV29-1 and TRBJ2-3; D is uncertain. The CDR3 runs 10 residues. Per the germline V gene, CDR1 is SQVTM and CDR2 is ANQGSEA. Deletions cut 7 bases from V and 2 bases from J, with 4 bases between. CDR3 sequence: CSDNTDTQYF. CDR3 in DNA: TGCAGCGACAACACAGATACGCAGTATTTT.

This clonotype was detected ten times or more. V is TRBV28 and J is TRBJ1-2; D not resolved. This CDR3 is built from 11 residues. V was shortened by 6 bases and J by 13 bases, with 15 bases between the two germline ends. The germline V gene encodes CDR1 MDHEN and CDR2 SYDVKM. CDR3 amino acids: CASRLNGFCTF. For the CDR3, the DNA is TGTGCCAGCAGGCTCAATGGGTTCTGCACCTTC.

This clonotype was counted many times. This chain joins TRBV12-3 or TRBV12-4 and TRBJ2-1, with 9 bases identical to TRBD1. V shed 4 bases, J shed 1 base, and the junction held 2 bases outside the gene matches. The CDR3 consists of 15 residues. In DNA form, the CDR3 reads TGTGCCAGCAGTTCCGACAGGGGGTCCTACAATGAGCAGTTCTTC. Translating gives CASSSDRGSYNEQFF.

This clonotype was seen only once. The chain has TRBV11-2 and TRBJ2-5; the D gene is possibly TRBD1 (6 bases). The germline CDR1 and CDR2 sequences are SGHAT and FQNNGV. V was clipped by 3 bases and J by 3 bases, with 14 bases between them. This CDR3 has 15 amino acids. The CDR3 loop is CASSFNQDREETQYF. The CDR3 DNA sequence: TGTGCCAGCAGCTTTAATCAGGACAGAGAAGAGACCCAGTACTTC.

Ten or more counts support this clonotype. The CDR3 loop reads CASSLVGGSNTGELFF. The CDR3, as DNA: TGTGCCAGCAGCTTAGTCGGGGGATCGAACACCGGGGAGCTGTTTTTT. This chain links TRBV7-2 with TRBJ2-2, with a tentative D call TRBD2 (6 bases). V was trimmed by 1 base and J by 0 bases, leaving 9 bases between them. This CDR3 spans 16 amino acids. Germline V lookup: CDR1 SGHTA, CDR2 FQGNSA. Combining the CDR3 with reference TRBV7-2 and TRBJ2-2 gives the whole variable domain GAGVSQSPSNKVTEKGKDVELRCDPISGHTALYWYRQSLGQGLEFLIYFQGNSAPDKSGLPSDRFSAERTGGSVSTLTIQRTQQEDSAVYLCASSLVGGSNTGELFFGEGSRLTVL.

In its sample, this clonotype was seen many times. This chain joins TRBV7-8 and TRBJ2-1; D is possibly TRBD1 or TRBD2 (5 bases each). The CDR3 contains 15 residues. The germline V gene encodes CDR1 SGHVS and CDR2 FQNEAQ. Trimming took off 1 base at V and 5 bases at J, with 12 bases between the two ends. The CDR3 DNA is TGTGCCAGCAGCTTAGTAGGGACGGTTAACAATGAGCAGTTCTTC. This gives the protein CASSLVGTVNNEQFF.

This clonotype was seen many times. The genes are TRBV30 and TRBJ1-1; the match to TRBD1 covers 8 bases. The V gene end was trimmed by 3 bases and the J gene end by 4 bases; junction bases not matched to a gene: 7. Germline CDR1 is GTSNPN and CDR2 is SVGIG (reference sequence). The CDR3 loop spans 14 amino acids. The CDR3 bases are TGTGCCTGGAGACCGGACAGGGCTAGCACTGAAGCTTTCTTT. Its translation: CAWRPDRASTEAFF.

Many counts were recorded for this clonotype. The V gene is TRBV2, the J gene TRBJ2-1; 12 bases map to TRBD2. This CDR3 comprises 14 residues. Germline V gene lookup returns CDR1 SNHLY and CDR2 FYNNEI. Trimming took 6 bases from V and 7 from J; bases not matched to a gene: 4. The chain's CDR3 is CASSTTSGGNEQFF. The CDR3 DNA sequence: TGTGCCAGCAGCACAACTAGCGGGGGGAATGAGCAGTTCTTC.